Sequencing of this T cell receptor (beta chain) was carried out in a study of vaccination and CD4 T cells after COVID-19. Study-level information: The convalescent group had six males, four females, seven Caucasians, two Asians, one multiracial. Overlapping spike peptides served as the stimulus for the cells. These peptides came from SARS-CoV-2 and from the common cold coronaviruses HCoV-NL63, HCoV-OC43 and HCoV-229E. General observations from the study: Spike mono-reactivity was shown by 304 of 307 vaccine-specific clones in convalescent patients.

The treatment: roughly 10-day PBMC culture with coronavirus spike peptide pools or control peptides (ViraFEST assay). The unexposed donor's CD4+ T cells were collected before the COVID-19 pandemic (2011-2018). Cultured CD4+ T cell DNA was sequenced using the Oncomine TCR Beta short-read assay. TCRdb re-called the PCR reads with MiXCR, one entry per CDR3 protein. The data hold around 7,000 distinct CDR3 sequences, with 35% to 50% observed a single time. With respect to this clonotype: The antigen is unknown.

Germline V gene lookup returns CDR1 SEHNR and CDR2 FQNEAQ (reference sequence). The CDR3 length is 14 residues. V lost 1 base and J lost 9; bases outside the gene matches: 8. The material sequenced was CD4+ T cells from blood, cultured in vitro. The V call is TRBV7-9, the J call TRBJ2-7; 8 nucleotides agree with TRBD1. The receptor's source is a human donor in good health. CDR3 protein: CASSLGTGIQGQYF. CDR3 coding DNA: TGTGCCAGCAGCTTAGGGACAGGGATCCAAGGGCAGTACTTC. The full variable domain, in which reference TRBV7-9 and TRBJ2-7 provide the parts outside the CDR3, is DTGVSQNPRHKITKRGQNVTFRCDPISEHNRLYWYRQTLGQGPEFLTYFQNEAQLEKSRLLSDRFSAERPKGSFSTLEIQRTEQGDSAMYLCASSLGTGIQGQYFGPGTRLTVT.